This TCR beta chain was observed in a study of T cell responses to AZD1222 COVID-19 vaccine (dated by TCRdb to about 2021). Some background on the complete study: AZD1222 recipients given second doses at about 4 weeks or at about 12 weeks were pooled, since spike-specific TCR depth and breadth were not found to differ between the two schedules. TCR sequencing covered 230 to 250 trial participants: 200 to 210 given two doses of AZD1222 and approximately 26 given two doses of MenACWY control vaccine. Trial participants were enrolled by age into 18-55, 56-69 and 70-plus year subgroups, with 148, 28 and 57 TCR-sequenced participants respectively.

CDR3 length: 17 amino acids, cysteine to phenylalanine. The read is trimmed to its CDR3 DNA, 51 bases read in frame from base 1. CDR1 and CDR2, per the germline V gene, are SGHVS and FQNEAQ. From V the trimming removes 5 bases and from J it removes 2 bases, while the gene matches leave 7 bases of the junction unaccounted for. This sample's time point label indicates: baseline before first vaccination. Samples from vaccinated people were obtained from the UK trials COV001 and COV002, which included a single-blind randomized controlled phase 2/3 trial of AZD1222 (ChAdOx1 nCoV-19) in healthy adults. For TCRbeta chain sequencing, PBMC samples from trial participants were taken at day 0 and at day 28 after the second dose. General findings and caveats noted by the study authors: The 56-69-year group was small, and its depth increase did not reach significance, likely because of low power. After two AZD1222 doses, both the breadth and the depth of spike-specific TCRs were significantly higher than at day 0 and than in MenACWY recipients. Because no samples from the day 14 peak response were available, repertoires could be characterized only after the peak T cell response. Participants were mostly white British and included more females than males, and it was suggested by the authors that clonal diversity may have been underestimated. Conclusions about previously exposed vaccinees are limited, since just five or six AZD1222 recipients were seropositive for SARS-CoV-2 at baseline. Reportedly, almost half of the unique spike-specific TCRs recognized epitopes lying outside the regions that are mutated in the B.1.351 and B.1.1.7 variants. The whole spike protein was spanned by vaccine-associated CD4 TCRs, and dominant responses were seen in regions 160-218 and 743-854.

Comment on this clone: Its antigen target is currently unknown. No quality values exist for individual bases; no much larger clone is one base distant.

The CDR3 regions of human TCRbeta chains were analyzed by immunosequencing. Processing in the source paper ran as follows. TCRs in the repertoires were compared against a reference library of SARS-CoV-2-specific TCRs that had been generated with the MIRA antigen-specificity platform. Breadth was defined as the fraction of unique TCRs that were SARS-CoV-2-associated. Depth was defined as the fraction of total T cells that were SARS-CoV-2-associated. Using the MIRA data, each spike-specific TCR was mapped to the spike region that the TCR reacts to and placed in a CD4 or CD8 class. Log10-transformed breadth and depth values were compared by one-way ANOVA with Sidak's multiple comparisons tests. TCRdb obtained this table from immuneACCESS and retained in-frame rearrangements with V and J assigned. These tables miss some clones; where compared with another copy, unresolved V genes account for less than half of the shortfall, and the remainder is unexplained. The DNA gave D and trimming, while V, J and clone size come from that table. The sample yields roughly 50,000 clones; around 90% were counted once. About 3.9% of the sample is in the top ten clones.

Recombination joined TRBV7-8 with TRBJ2-6; the central 9 bases match TRBD1. The sample in question was peripheral blood, obtained on day 0 of AZD1222 vaccination. This receptor was identified in an adult in good health. The CDR3 protein: CASSPRQGEAGANVLTF. The nucleotide sequence is TGTGCCAGCAGCCCCAGACAGGGGGAAGCTGGGGCCAACGTCCTGACTTTC.